The entry below describes one TCR beta chain. Antigen unknown. Some clones are missing from TCRdb's copy, which holds only in-frame ones; the method was immunoSEQ multiplex PCR. The sample consists of 55,000 to 60,000 clones, about 87% of them appearing once. With autoimmune disease history or systemic immunosuppression, patients were excluded. The study sampled blood at baseline, cycle 4 day 1, and cycle 7 day 1. V was clipped by 5 bases and J by 0 bases, with 12 bases between them. The germline V gene encodes CDR1 MDHEN and CDR2 SYDVKM. CDR3 length equals 15 residues. The data are from a study of OX40 agonist ivuxolimab in advanced cancers. Study as a whole: Those treated in dose escalation had hepatocellular carcinoma, melanoma, renal cell cancer or head and neck cancer.

Study-wide results and caveats: CD4+ and CD8+ blood T cells expanded clonally by week 6 at 0.1 to 3.0 mg/kg.

The clonotype comes from an adult with an advanced solid tumor such as melanoma, head and neck, liver or kidney cancer. This chain links TRBV28 with TRBJ2-3; no clear D gene. Sequences were derived from CD4+ or CD8+ T cells sorted from blood, sampled in a trial of the OX40 agonist ivuxolimab. The CDR3 coding sequence is TGTGCCAGCAGTCCGCCTTCATCGAGCACAGATACGCAGTATTTT. Residues: CASSPPSSSTDTQYF.